The 18 T cell receptor beta chains reported below all come from one sample, sequenced in a study of blood T cell repertoires in COVID-19. Produced via immunoSEQ multiplex PCR; TCRdb's table is partial and in-frame only. The sample holds 250,000 to 300,000 clones, roughly 79% seen once. The sequencing input was peripheral blood. The source of these receptors is a woman aged 55-70 years with active or convalescent COVID-19.

This clone was seen once. The rearrangement joins TRBV19 to TRBJ2-3; D is unresolved. CDR3 length: 13 residues. Germline loops: CDR1 LNHDA, CDR2 SQIVND (reference sequence). V was trimmed by 3 bases and J by 6 bases, leaving 10 bases between them. The CDR3 bases are TGTGCCAGTAGTATCCAACGGGTGGATACGCAGTATTTT. Amino acid sequence: CASSIQRVDTQYF.

This clone was recorded only once. The chain recombines TRBV29-1 with TRBJ2-2, with TRBD1 as a possible D gene (6 bases). CDR1 SQVTM and CDR2 ANQGSEA come from the germline V gene. V lost 7 bases and J 2 bases, leaving 11 bases between the germline ends. The CDR3 is 13 amino acids. As DNA, the CDR3 is TGCAGCGGCCGGGACACAAACACCGGGGAGCTGTTTTTT. Amino acid sequence: CSGRDTNTGELFF.

The gene calls are TRBV11-3 and TRBJ2-1; tentatively, D is TRBD2 (6 bases). V shed 1 base and J shed 8 bases, with 12 bases lying between them. The CDR3 extends over 14 amino acids. Germline V CDR1 and CDR2: SGHNT, YENEEA. DNA of the CDR3: TGTGCCAGCAGCTTAGCGGGGTGGGAGGATGAGCAGTTCTTC. Its protein is CASSLAGWEDEQFF.

In its sample, this clone was seen many times. V is TRBV7-3 and J is TRBJ1-6; the match to TRBD1 covers 8 bases. CDR3 length: 13 amino acids. V lost 4 bases, J lost 10 bases, and 3 bases stayed unmatched. CDR1 SGHTA and CDR2 FQGTGA come from the germline V gene. The DNA for the CDR3 is TGTGCCAGCAGCTCGACAGGGGAATCACCCCTCCACTTT. It yields the protein CASSSTGESPLHF.

V is TRBV7-2 and J is TRBJ1-6; D gene unclear. Germline V gene sequence: CDR1 SGHTA, CDR2 FQGNSA. The CDR3 length is 15 residues. Deletions cut 1 base from V and 9 bases from J, with 13 bases between. The CDR3 sequence: CASSLVITESSPLHF. The CDR3 DNA is TGTGCCAGCAGCTTAGTTATTACGGAGAGTTCACCCCTCCACTTT. Complete variable domain (other parts from reference TRBV7-2 and TRBJ1-6): GAGVSQSPSNKVTEKGKDVELRCDPISGHTALYWYRQSLGQGLEFLIYFQGNSAPDKSGLPSDRFSAERTGGSVSTLTIQRTQQEDSAVYLCASSLVITESSPLHFGNGTRLTVT.

CDR3 sequence reads: CASRTAGKLFF. The CDR3 DNA reads as TGTGCCAGCAGGACGGCGGGAAAACTGTTTTTT. J is TRBJ1-4 and V is TRBV27, with unresolved D. Germline V lookup: CDR1 MNHEY, CDR2 SMNVEV (reference sequence). CDR3 length: 11 amino acids. V gave up 6 bases and J gave up 10 bases, with 9 bases separating them.

V usage is TRBV6-5 and J usage is TRBJ2-7; D perhaps matches TRBD2 (6 bases). Germline CDR1 reads MNHEY; CDR2 reads SVGAGI. This CDR3 is 13 amino acids long. V lost 4 bases, J lost 3 bases, and 10 bases lay in between. The CDR3 region has the DNA TGTGCCAGCAGTTGGGGGGTGGGCTACGAGCAGTACTTC. Translating gives CASSWGVGYEQYF.

CDR3 nucleotide sequence: TGTGCCAGCCCGCCGGGGGGGGGCCGGAGCTCCTACAATGAGCAGTTCTTC. Encoded protein: CASPPGGGRSSYNEQFF. The rearrangement links TRBV7-9 to TRBJ2-1; 8 positions match TRBD2. The junction had 12 bases not matched to a gene; V was cut back by 8 bases and J by 0 bases. The CDR3 runs 17 residues. Looked up from germline, CDR1 is SEHNR and CDR2 is FQNEAQ (reference sequence).

This sequence joins TRBV10-3 and TRBJ1-3; D is uncertain. The V gene lost 8 bases and the J gene lost 2 bases, with 19 bases spanning the gap. Germline-derived CDR1 and CDR2 are ENHRY and SYGVKD. The CDR3 has 16 amino acids. The CDR3: CAIGAEVRAAGNTIYF. The CDR3 DNA follows: TGTGCCATCGGCGCGGAGGTGAGGGCGGCTGGAAACACCATATATTTT.

On this clone: At one end the junction does not follow the germline gene, possibly because of a read error. The chain is built from TRBV7-4 and TRBJ2-2; 9 bases line up with TRBD2. CDR3 length equals 17 residues. Germline-derived CDR1 and CDR2 are SGHVT and SQSDAQ. CDR3 amino acids: CASSSDSRGGYTGELFF. The CDR3 DNA reads as TGCGCCAGCAGCTCGGACTCGCGGGGGGGATACACCGGGGAGCTGTTTTTT.

The rearrangement links TRBV18 to TRBJ2-1, with 9 bases fitting TRBD1. Trimming took 1 base from V and 7 from J; bases not matched to a gene: 8. Germline CDR1 reads KGHSH; CDR2 reads LQKENI. CDR3 length equals 16 residues. This CDR3 is CASSPQRDRAGNEQFF. CDR3 in DNA: TGTGCCAGCTCACCACAGCGGGACAGGGCAGGAAATGAGCAGTTCTTC.

This sequence joins TRBV5-1 and TRBJ2-7; 13 bases fit TRBD2. The CDR3 runs to 16 residues. Germline lookup yields CDR1 SGHRS and CDR2 YFSETQ. J lost 0 bases, V lost 3 bases, and 3 bases had no gene match. CDR3 loop: CASSSGTSGDSYEQYF. The CDR3 DNA reads TGCGCCAGCAGCTCCGGGACTAGCGGGGACTCCTACGAGCAGTACTTC.

The chain uses TRBV10-3 and TRBJ1-2, with 10 bases matching TRBD1. V was clipped by 8 bases and J by 5 bases; unmatched bases: 8. Germline V gene data show CDR1 as ENHRY and CDR2 as SYGVKD. The CDR3 totals 14 residues. The chain's CDR3 is CAIGGDRGIYGYTF. The DNA for the CDR3 is TGTGCCATCGGGGGGGACAGGGGTATTTATGGCTACACCTTC.

The chain uses TRBV7-8 and TRBJ2-7, with 9 bases aligning to TRBD2. Germline V CDR1 and CDR2: SGHVS, FQNEAQ. With 2 bases clipped from V and 2 bases from J, the junction kept 4 bases outside the gene matches. This CDR3 contains 15 residues. The CDR3: CASSLSSGGTYEQYF. CDR3 in DNA: TGTGCCAGCAGCTTATCCAGCGGGGGGACCTACGAGCAGTACTTC. The full variable domain, rest sourced from reference TRBV7-8 and TRBJ2-7, is GAGVSQSPRYKVAKRGQDVALRCDPISGHVSLFWYQQALGQGPEFLTYFQNEAQLDKSGLPSDRFFAERPEGSVSTLKIQRTQQEDSAVYLCASSLSSGGTYEQYFGPGTRLTVT.

This chain joins TRBV18 and TRBJ2-5, with D possibly TRBD2 on 6 matching bases. Trimming cost V 1 base and J 5 bases, with 14 bases left between them. The CDR3 is 15 amino acids. Looked up from germline, CDR1 is KGHSH and CDR2 is LQKENI. CDR3: CASSPRVRAGETQYF. In DNA form, the CDR3 reads TGTGCCAGCTCACCACGGGTCCGAGCGGGCGAGACCCAGTACTTC.

This chain joins TRBV6-6 and TRBJ2-3, with no clear D. V lost 4 bases to trimming and J lost 0 bases, with 8 bases between them. Germline V gene data show CDR1 as MNHNY and CDR2 as SVGAGI (reference sequence). This CDR3 region has 14 residues. The CDR3 spells CASSSRTSTDTQYF. In DNA form, the CDR3 reads TGTGCCAGCAGTTCCCGAACTAGCACAGATACGCAGTATTTT.

This sequence joins TRBV7-2 and TRBJ1-6, with D uncertain. Deletions cut 1 base from V and 0 bases from J, with 13 bases between. The CDR3 covers 18 residues. Per the germline V gene, CDR1 is SGHTA and CDR2 is FQGNSA. CDR3 sequence reads: CASSLGRVPISYNSPLHF. The CDR3 DNA follows: TGTGCCAGCAGCTTAGGGCGGGTCCCGATCTCCTATAATTCACCCCTCCACTTT.

This chain links TRBV6-5 with TRBJ1-1; D not resolved. The V end lost 3 bases, the J end lost 5 bases, and 16 bases lay between the germline ends. CDR3 length equals 15 residues. Germline V lookup: CDR1 MNHEY, CDR2 SVGAGI. The CDR3 loop reads CASSYSRPGLTEAFF. The CDR3 coding sequence is TGTGCCAGCAGTTATTCCAGGCCAGGACTGACTGAAGCTTTCTTT.